This T cell receptor beta chain is from a study of regulatory T cells in long-lasting Graves disease. The CDR3 has 13 residues. Deletions cut 3 bases from V and 10 bases from J, with 12 bases between. Germline CDR1 is KGHDR and CDR2 is SFDVKD. Many counts were recorded for this clonotype. This sample's time point: newly diagnosed GD, antithyroid drugs for less than 3 months. Extracted RNA from PBMCs served as the source of the TCR library. CDR3-region Arm-PCR and iRepertoire HTBI primers produced the TCR beta libraries. TCRdb reprocessed the multiplex PCR reads with MiXCR, giving one entry per CDR3 protein. In the table there are about 370,000 distinct CDR3 sequences, roughly 15% of which are singletons.

This specimen consisted of peripheral blood mononuclear cells (PBMCs), obtained at new diagnosis, from a patient treated with antithyroid drugs. The chain links TRBV24-1 to TRBJ2-1; maybe TRBD1 (5 bases). This sequence was found in a female donor with Graves disease. CDR3 sequence reads: CATSDPGHGEQFF. The DNA for the CDR3 is TGTGCCACCAGTGATCCTGGACATGGAGAGCAGTTCTTC.